This T cell receptor (beta chain) was recovered during a study of blood T cells in healthy people across ages (dated by TCRdb to between 2014 and 2016). Describing the broader study: In model experiments, template switching captured about one uniquely barcoded TCR beta cDNA molecule for every two T cells. Using deep sequencing normalized with unique cDNA molecular identifiers, the study measured how TCR beta repertoire diversity changes with age. Four age groups were formed from the donors: young (average about 15 years), middle-aged (just under 40), aged (62) and long-lived (about 75). Two additional independent replicas of 1 million unique cDNA reads from the same blood draw were analyzed for two donors (one aged 18 to 30 and one aged 80 or older). Findings and caveats that apply to the study as a whole: Compared with the aged group, the long-lived group had more naive CD4+ T cells, fewer expanded clones and increased TCR diversity, a pattern suggesting age selection. As age increased, observed TCR beta diversity per million T cells dropped in a roughly linear way, and a significant reduction was already evident by age roughly 36. Observed TCR beta diversity correlated strongly with the percentage of naive T cells measured by flow cytometry. Total diversity estimates from one million sequenced T cells were considered lower bounds and underestimates. Since profiling was done on bulk unsorted PBMCs, naive and antigen-experienced compartments could not be conclusively compared. Because the CMV infection status of the donors was unknown, age-related changes in expanded clonotypes may potentially have been confounded.

Its CDR3 holds 14 amino acids, cysteine through phenylalanine. This entry keeps only the CDR3 DNA: 42 bases, framed from base 1. Between the V and J ends, shortened by 4 bases and 5 bases respectively, the junction contains 12 bases. Donors were 40 or so systemically healthy Caucasian individuals from Russia aged 6 to 90 years. Ten milliliters of peripheral blood were drawn from each donor into EDTA-treated Vacutainer tubes. PBMCs were isolated by Ficoll-Paque density-gradient centrifugation, with at least 7 million obtained per sample. Total RNA was extracted from PBMCs with Trizol reagent, with at least 6 micrograms obtained per sample. Naive CD45RAhigh/CD27high T cell percentages were measured by flow cytometry on a PBMC aliquot from every donor. Library prep was done by 5' RACE. Sequencing took place on an Illumina HiSeq 2500. A second PCR of roughly 7 to 12 cycles was performed with a sample-barcoded 5' primer and a J-beta primer mix. A unique molecular identifier was introduced onto each TCR beta cDNA molecule by a template-switch 5' adaptor carrying 12 random nucleotides. Each sample yielded at least 3 million CDR3-containing paired-end reads. First-strand cDNA was synthesized from all RNA with the Mint cDNA synthesis kit, primed by a TRBC-specific oligonucleotide. All cDNA was treated with uracil-DNA glycosylase and then went through a first 18-cycle PCR with the universal primers M1SS and BC2_uni_R. In the paper's pipeline: For normalization, 1 million high-quality reads were randomly selected from each sample, with every read carrying a distinct molecular identifier. Instead of being binned into consensus sequences, reads with shared molecular identifiers were discarded. MiTCR, run with a Q25 quality threshold and the strictest error-elimination algorithm, handled CDR3 identification, clonotype clustering and error correction. A nonparametric unseen species model using Euler transformation provided a lower-bound estimate of total TCR beta diversity. TCRdb passed the public sequencing reads through fastp at Q25 and MiXCR, retaining productive beta sequences. Entries that share a CDR3 protein sequence are merged under the most common genes and DNA. TCRdb's processing, not the study's, gives the V and J calls here. Recorded for this sample are almost 550,000 distinct CDR3 sequences; about 25% of them occurred a single time. Just under 9% of the sample is taken by the ten largest.

This clonotype has just a few counts. The antigen it recognizes is unknown. Base qualities are missing; no much larger clone stands one base away. The sample also formed part of further work on T cells of mothers and their children. Looking at the second paper: The donors were nine systemically healthy Caucasian individuals, made up of three mothers and their six children. cDNA synthesis used all of the extracted RNA, with roughly 1.6 ug of RNA in each 15 ul reaction. In the second PCR, sample barcodes and 2-4 random nucleotides were introduced via the M1S primer. Over 8 million TCR beta CDR3 reads came from each mother, compared with millions of reads from each child. In both related and unrelated pairs, thymic selection shapes the output of TCR recombination in a similar way, with inherited differences having only a minor effect. Related mother-child pairs always showed normalized repertoire overlap that was slightly higher than in unrelated mother-child pairs, though the difference was never significant. No persistent microchimeric T cell clones were found, with a detection sensitivity of around 100 clones per million clonotypes. The study used deep NGS to compare TCR beta repertoires of mothers and children, seeking features distinguishing related mother-child pairs from unrelated individuals. Mothers averaged roughly 40 +/- 4 years of age and children averaged approximately 11 +/- 4 years. Libraries were sequenced on Illumina HiSeq 2000 with 100+100 nt paired-end reads after adapter ligation with NEBNext reagents. To prevent cross-contamination, the mother and child libraries were prepared one month apart and sequenced in separate runs. Each donor had between about 450,000 and 2,100,000 distinct TCR beta clonotypes identified. Naive TCR beta clonotypes were estimated from low-frequency clonotypes matched to each donor's FACS-determined naive share, without sorting.

The receptor's source is a boy aged 5-17 years in good health. Material for sequencing was blood. Recombination connected TRBV12-3 or TRBV12-4 to TRBJ2-1, with the identity of the D gene unclear. The CDR3 protein sequence reads: CASSSATKDNEQFF. The DNA sequence reads TGTGCCAGCAGTTCGGCAACCAAAGACAATGAGCAGTTCTTC.